Presented here are 11 T cell receptor beta chains from one specimen sequenced in a study of T cell responses to AZD1222 COVID-19 vaccine. Profiling relied on immunoSEQ multiplex PCR, and the TCRdb table lists in-frame clones only, not all of them. The data contain about 140,000 clones, 92% of them singletons. This specimen was peripheral blood, taken on day 0 of AZD1222 vaccination. These receptor sequences come from an adult in good health.

The chain has TRBV7-9 and TRBJ1-4, with D perhaps matching TRBD1 (5 bases). The germline CDR1 and CDR2 sequences are SEHNR and FQNEAQ (reference sequence). This CDR3 region has 13 residues. Trimming shortened V by 5 bases and J by 7 bases, and 11 bases separated the two germline ends. The CDR3 bases are TGTGCCAGCAGCGCCGGGACTGGTGAAAAACTGTTTTTT. Encoded protein: CASSAGTGEKLFF.

This chain's CDR3 is CASSPLQQNYGYTF. DNA of the CDR3: TGTGCCAGCTCACCCCTACAGCAGAACTATGGCTACACCTTC. The chain carries TRBV18 and TRBJ1-2; no clear D. The CDR3 runs to 14 residues. Germline loops: CDR1 KGHSH, CDR2 LQKENI. Deletions cut 3 bases from V and 2 bases from J, with 10 bases between.

The V and J genes are TRBV11-1 and TRBJ2-3; D gene ambiguous. V was trimmed by 4 bases and J by 0 bases, leaving 11 bases between them. The germline gives CDR1 SGHAT, CDR2 FQDESV (reference sequence). The CDR3 is 15 amino acids. CDR3 in amino acids: CASSSVVASTDTQYF. CDR3 nucleotides: TGTGCCAGCAGCTCCGTAGTAGCTAGCACAGATACGCAGTATTTT.

The rearrangement links TRBV10-3 to TRBJ2-5; 7 nucleotides agree with TRBD2. Germline V CDR1 and CDR2: ENHRY, SYGVKD. There are 16 residues in the CDR3. V lost 5 bases to trimming and J lost 1 base; unmatched junction nucleotides: 10. The CDR3 sequence: CAISPLAEKAQETQYF. The DNA for the CDR3 is TGTGCCATCAGTCCCCTAGCGGAAAAAGCCCAAGAGACCCAGTACTTC.

The chain employs TRBV28 and TRBJ2-2; TRBD2 agrees at 10 bases. V lost 7 bases and J lost 6; bases outside the gene matches: 5. Germline CDR1 reads MDHEN; CDR2 reads SYDVKM. The CDR3 length is 14 residues. The CDR3 DNA reads as TGTGCCAGCAAGAGCGGGAGGGAAGCCGGGGAGCTGTTTTTT. As protein: CASKSGREAGELFF.

The rearrangement joins TRBV5-1 to TRBJ1-1; no clear D gene. Germline CDR1 SGHRS, CDR2 YFSETQ. The CDR3 has 12 residues. With 4 bases removed from V and 4 bases from J, the gap between germline ends came to 8 bases. The CDR3 DNA reads as TGCGCCAGCAGCCCGACGGGCACTGAAGCTTTCTTT. Its protein product is CASSPTGTEAFF.

This chain joins TRBV11-2 and TRBJ1-2, with a weak D call TRBD1 (5 bases). Looked up from germline, CDR1 is SGHAT and CDR2 is FQNNGV. The V and J ends lost 5 bases and 3 bases respectively, with 13 bases between them. The CDR3 covers 14 residues. CDR3 residues: CASSPDTGDYGYTF. The CDR3 DNA follows: TGTGCCAGCAGCCCGGACACGGGCGACTATGGCTACACCTTC.

V usage is TRBV5-4 and J usage is TRBJ1-6, with 7 bases identical to TRBD1. With V trimmed by 0 bases and J by 1 base, 4 bases remained unmatched. The germline gives CDR1 SGHNT, CDR2 YYREEE (reference sequence). This CDR3 has 17 residues. CDR3 sequence (DNA): TGTGCCAGCAGCTTGGACTTACAGGGGTCCTATAATTCACCCCTCCACTTT. Amino acid sequence: CASSLDLQGSYNSPLHF.

The rearrangement links TRBV10-2 to TRBJ1-5; TRBD1 is a possible D gene (6 bases). This CDR3 region has 17 residues. The V end was cut by 2 bases, the J end by 6 bases, with 20 bases between. Per germline, CDR1 WSHSY and CDR2 SAAADI. CDR3: CASSEGGWGSLGQPQHF. The CDR3 region has the DNA TGCGCCAGCAGTGAGGGGGGCTGGGGCTCTCTGGGTCAGCCCCAGCATTTT.

The chain recombines TRBV7-2 with TRBJ1-3; 7 positions match TRBD1. CDR1 and CDR2 from the germline V gene are SGHTA and FQGNSA. The junction had 7 bases not matched to a gene; V was cut back by 4 bases and J by 1 base. The CDR3 covers 16 residues. The CDR3 coding sequence is TGTGCCAGCAGCTCTCGCCCGACAGGGTCTGGAAACACCATATATTTT. Protein: CASSSRPTGSGNTIYF.

This chain connects TRBV7-3 to TRBJ1-1; 9 bases fit TRBD1. The CDR3 length is 17 residues. Trimming removed 4 bases from V and 0 bases from J; junction bases left unmatched: 9. Germline loops: CDR1 SGHTA, CDR2 FQGTGA. The CDR3 loop reads CASSSQGAPFMNTEAFF. The CDR3 nucleotides read TGTGCCAGCAGCTCACAGGGGGCGCCTTTCATGAACACTGAAGCTTTCTTT. The full variable domain, in which reference TRBV7-3 and TRBJ1-1 provide the parts outside the CDR3, is GAGVSQTPSNKVTEKGKYVELRCDPISGHTALYWYRQSLGQGPEFLIYFQGTGAADDSGLPNDRFFAVRPEGSVSTLKIQRTERGDSAVYLCASSSQGAPFMNTEAFFGQGTRLTVV.